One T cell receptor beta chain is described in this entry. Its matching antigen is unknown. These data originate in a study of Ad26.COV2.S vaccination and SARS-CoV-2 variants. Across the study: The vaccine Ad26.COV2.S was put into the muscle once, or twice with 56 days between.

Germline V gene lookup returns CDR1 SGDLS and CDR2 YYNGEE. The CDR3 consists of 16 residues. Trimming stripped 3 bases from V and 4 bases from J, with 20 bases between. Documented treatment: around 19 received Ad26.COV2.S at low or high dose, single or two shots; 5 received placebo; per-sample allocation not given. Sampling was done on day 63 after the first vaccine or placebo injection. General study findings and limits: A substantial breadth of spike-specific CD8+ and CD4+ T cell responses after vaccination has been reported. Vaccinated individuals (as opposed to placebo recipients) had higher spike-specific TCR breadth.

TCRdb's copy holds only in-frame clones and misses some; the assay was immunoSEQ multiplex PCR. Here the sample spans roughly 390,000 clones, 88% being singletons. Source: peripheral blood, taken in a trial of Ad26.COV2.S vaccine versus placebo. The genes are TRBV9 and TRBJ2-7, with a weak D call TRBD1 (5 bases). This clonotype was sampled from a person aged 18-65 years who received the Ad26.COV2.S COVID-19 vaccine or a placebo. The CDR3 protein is CASSAGVGAHIYEQYF. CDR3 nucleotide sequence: TGTGCCAGCAGCGCTGGGGTTGGGGCCCACATTTACGAGCAGTACTTC.